The 27 T cell receptor beta chains presented below share a single source sample, sequenced in a study of T cells after yellow fever vaccination. TCRdb re-derived calls from the 5' RACE reads in MiXCR, one entry per CDR3 protein. This sample carries 68,000 or so distinct CDR3 sequences, less than 8.5% of them seen once, and the ten largest clones take roughly a third. The sample consisted of CD8+ T cells sorted from PBMCs, taken 15 days after the yellow fever booster vaccination. These receptors were obtained from a man under 40 who received the YFV17D yellow fever vaccine.

The gene calls are TRBV20-1 and TRBJ2-3; D unresolved. V dropped 0 bases and J dropped 9 bases, with 10 bases sitting between them. The germline V gene has CDR1 DFQATT and CDR2 SNEGSKA (reference sequence). The CDR3 spans 12 residues. Here the CDR3 DNA reads TGCAGTGCTAGAGAAGGGAATACGACGCAGTATTTT. Protein: CSAREGNTTQYF.

This clonotype was found a few times. The V and J genes are TRBV30 and TRBJ1-5; the D is unclear. Trimming removed 0 bases at V and 0 bases at J, with 12 bases between. Germline loops: CDR1 GTSNPN, CDR2 SVGIG (reference sequence). The CDR3 length is 16 residues. The CDR3 is CAWSVMGRHSNQPQHF. The CDR3 DNA reads as TGTGCCTGGAGTGTAATGGGTCGACATAGCAATCAGCCCCAGCATTTT.

The table lists this clonotype with many counts. This chain links TRBV4-3 with TRBJ2-5; 14 bases match TRBD2. The CDR3 has 15 residues. Germline CDR1 is LGHNA and CDR2 is YSLEER. Trimming took 1 base from V and 5 from J; bases not matched to a gene: 0. In DNA, the CDR3 is TGCGCCAGCAGCCAAGGGACTAGCGGGAGGGAGACCCAGTACTTC. Translation: CASSQGTSGRETQYF.

This clonotype was recorded at least ten times. V gene TRBV15 combines with J gene TRBJ2-3; D not resolved. CDR3 length: 13 residues. CDR1 is LNHNV and CDR2 is YYDKDF in the germline V gene (reference sequence). Trimming took 1 base from V and 4 from J, leaving 6 bases between them. Here the CDR3 DNA reads TGTGCCACCAGCAGAGTCCAGGCAGATACGCAGTATTTT. Amino acids: CATSRVQADTQYF. Full variable domain (outside the CDR3, taken from reference TRBV15 and TRBJ2-3): DAMVIQNPRYQVTQFGKPVTLSCSQTLNHNVMYWYQQKSSQAPKLLFHYYDKDFNNEADTPDNFQSRRPNTSFCFLDIRSPGLGDTAMYLCATSRVQADTQYFGPGTRLTVL.

This clonotype was counted at least ten times. CDR3 region: CASSQDYGGTGLADTQYF. For the CDR3, the DNA is TGTGCCAGCAGCCAAGATTATGGCGGGACAGGGCTCGCAGATACGCAGTATTTT. V and J are TRBV14 and TRBJ2-3; 9 nucleotides align to TRBD1. Germline CDR1 is SGHDN and CDR2 is FVKESK. The CDR3 is 18 residues long. J lost 4 bases, V lost 0 bases, and 11 bases had no gene match.

This clonotype was seen ten or more times. CDR3 sequence (DNA): TGTGCCAGCAGCGCAGGGTCCGGCGGTGAAAAACTGTTTTTT. Translation gives CASSAGSGGEKLFF. This chain connects TRBV25-1 to TRBJ1-4; the D gene is possibly TRBD1 (5 bases). The CDR3 consists of 14 residues. The V end was cut by 6 bases, the J end by 7 bases, with 15 bases between. The V gene's germline CDR1 is MGHDK and CDR2 SYGVNS.

This clonotype was found many times. The chain combines TRBV25-1 with TRBJ2-7; D is possibly TRBD1 (5 bases). Trimming took off 6 bases at V and 3 bases at J, with 15 bases between the two ends. Germline V gene sequence: CDR1 MGHDK, CDR2 SYGVNS. This CDR3 contains 14 residues. Here the CDR3 reads CASRPTWGLYEQYF. The CDR3 coding sequence is TGTGCCAGCAGGCCCACCTGGGGCCTCTACGAGCAGTACTTC.

This clonotype has a count of ten or more. This chain connects TRBV20-1 to TRBJ2-1, with TRBD2 matching 10 bases. Germline lookup yields CDR1 DFQATT and CDR2 SNEGSKA (reference sequence). The CDR3 consists of 14 residues. Trimming took 8 bases from V and 4 from J; bases not matched to a gene: 8. DNA of the CDR3: TGCAGTCTCCCGGGACTAGCGACATACAATGAGCAGTTCTTC. It translates to CSLPGLATYNEQFF.

This clonotype showed up many times. The V gene is TRBV4-2, the J gene TRBJ2-5, with 10 positions matching TRBD2. This CDR3 region has 17 residues. V was pared by 1 base and J by 7 bases, with 12 bases of the junction left unmatched. Germline V gives CDR1 LGHNA, CDR2 YNFKEQ. In DNA form, the CDR3 reads TGTGCCAGCAGCCAAGCGGCGGCTAGCGGGAGATCAGGGACCCAGTACTTC. Translation gives CASSQAAASGRSGTQYF.

About this clonotype: Being one base from a much bigger clone, this may be a read error. The J gene is TRBJ2-1, the V gene TRBV19, with a possible D match to TRBD2 (6 bases). The CDR3 is 14 amino acids. The germline CDR1 and CDR2 sequences are LNHDA and SQIVND (reference sequence). V lost 1 base to trimming and J lost 5 bases, with 9 bases between them. CDR3 DNA: TGTGCCAGTAGTATAGTAGGAGGGAACAATGAGCAGTTCTTC. This translates into CASSIVGGNNEQFF. Full variable domain (outside the CDR3, taken from reference TRBV19 and TRBJ2-1): DGGITQSPKYLFRKEGQNVTLSCEQNLNHDAMYWYRQDPGQGLRLIYYSQIVNDFQKGDIAEGYSVSREKKESFPLTVTSAQKNPTAFYLCASSIVGGNNEQFFGPGTRLTVL.

This clonotype was recorded at least ten times. V is TRBV30 and J is TRBJ2-2; no clear D. CDR3 size: 14 residues. V lost 5 bases and J 7 bases, leaving 17 bases between the germline ends. CDR1 and CDR2 from the germline V gene are GTSNPN and SVGIG (reference sequence). CDR3 in amino acids: CAWEPPPGGGELFF. The CDR3 DNA follows: TGTGCCTGGGAACCCCCCCCAGGCGGCGGGGAGCTGTTTTTT. The whole variable domain, filled in from reference TRBV30 and TRBJ2-2, reads SQTIHQWPATLVQPVGSPLSLECTVEGTSNPNLYWYRQAAGRGLQLLFYSVGIGQISSEVPQNLSASRPQDRQFILSSKKLLLSDSGFYLCAWEPPPGGGELFFGEGSRLTVL.

This chain links TRBV20-1 with TRBJ2-5; 9 nucleotides line up with TRBD2. The V gene's germline CDR1 is DFQATT and CDR2 SNEGSKA (reference sequence). Trimming removed 4 bases from V and 0 bases from J; junction bases left unmatched: 6. The CDR3 contains 15 residues. CDR3 in amino acids: CSANPSGRYQETQYF. The CDR3 DNA follows: TGCAGTGCTAATCCCAGCGGGAGGTACCAAGAGACCCAGTACTTC.

This clonotype was seen a handful of times. V and J are TRBV15 and TRBJ2-7; possibly TRBD2 for D (7 bases). With 5 bases removed from V and 2 bases from J, the gap between germline ends came to 16 bases. The CDR3 has 15 residues. Germline V lookup: CDR1 LNHNV, CDR2 YYDKDF (reference sequence). CDR3 protein: CATSPSRGAPYEQYF. In nucleotides, the CDR3 is TGTGCCACCAGCCCGAGCCGGGGGGCCCCCTACGAGCAGTACTTC.

By proportion, this clonotype is medium-sized. J is TRBJ2-7 and V is TRBV7-9; TRBD1 or TRBD2 may be the D gene (5 bases each). Trimming stripped 5 bases from V and 3 bases from J, with 11 bases between. Germline V gives CDR1 SEHNR, CDR2 FQNEAQ (reference sequence). The length of the CDR3 is 13 residues. CDR3 coding DNA: TGTGCCAGCAGCCAAGGGACCAACTACGAGCAGTACTTC. This translates into CASSQGTNYEQYF.

This clonotype was seen at least ten times. The chain couples TRBV14 to TRBJ2-2; 10 bases are shared with TRBD2. CDR3 size: 19 residues. Germline V CDR1 and CDR2: SGHDN, FVKESK. The V and J ends lost 5 bases and 4 bases, in that order; junction bases with no gene match: 16. The chain's CDR3 is CASSKTPGLAKIFTGELFF. CDR3 bases: TGTGCCAGCAGCAAGACACCGGGACTAGCGAAAATCTTCACCGGGGAGCTGTTTTTT. The full variable domain, in which reference TRBV14 and TRBJ2-2 provide the parts outside the CDR3, is EAGVTQFPSHSVIEKGQTVTLRCDPISGHDNLYWYRRVMGKEIKFLLHFVKESKQDESGMPNNRFLAERTGGTYSTLKVQPAELEDSGVYFCASSKTPGLAKIFTGELFFGEGSRLTVL.

Only a few counts were recorded for this clonotype. CDR3 residues: CASSQVSVSSEQYF. The CDR3 DNA reads as TGTGCCAGCAGCCAAGTCAGCGTTTCTAGCGAGCAGTACTTC. The V gene is TRBV4-2, the J gene TRBJ2-7; D is unclear. V was trimmed by 1 base and J by 6 bases, leaving 13 bases between them. In germline, CDR1 is LGHNA, CDR2 YNFKEQ. The CDR3 is 14 amino acids.

A few counts support this clonotype. V gene TRBV4-1 combines with J gene TRBJ1-5, with D hard to call. V lost 1 base, J lost 10 bases, and 11 bases lay in between. This CDR3 region has 13 residues. Germline V gene lookup returns CDR1 MGHRA and CDR2 YSYEKL. Here the CDR3 reads CASSQGLTAPQHF. The CDR3 DNA sequence: TGCGCCAGCAGCCAAGGACTAACAGCTCCCCAGCATTTT.

This clonotype was counted at least ten times. This chain joins TRBV20-1 and TRBJ1-5; D ambiguous. CDR3 size: 14 residues. V was trimmed by 1 base and J by 5 bases, leaving 12 bases between them. From germline, CDR1 is DFQATT and CDR2 SNEGSKA (reference sequence). The CDR3 region has the DNA TGCAGTGCTAGAGTCGGAGACGATTATCAGCCCCAGCATTTT. It specifies CSARVGDDYQPQHF.

This clonotype was seen ten or more times. The chain links TRBV9 to TRBJ2-3; 7 bases line up with TRBD2. This CDR3 is built from 14 residues. V trimming: 3 bases; J trimming: 4 bases; junction bases outside the gene matches: 5. The germline V gene encodes CDR1 SGDLS and CDR2 YYNGEE. This chain's CDR3 is CASSETSTSDTQYF. The DNA of the CDR3 is TGTGCCAGCAGCGAGACTAGCACATCAGATACGCAGTATTTT.

This clonotype occurred many times. The genes are TRBV20-1 and TRBJ1-5, with D perhaps matching TRBD1 (5 bases). CDR1 DFQATT and CDR2 SNEGSKA come from the germline V gene (reference sequence). The CDR3 loop spans 14 amino acids. V lost 4 bases and J 2 bases, leaving 12 bases between the germline ends. Here the CDR3 reads CSANRPDGNQPQHF. CDR3 nucleotide sequence: TGCAGTGCTAACAGGCCGGACGGCAATCAGCCCCAGCATTTT.

Ten or more counts support this clonotype. The chain employs TRBV12-3 or TRBV12-4 and TRBJ2-1, with no clear D. Trimming took off 5 bases at V and 4 bases at J, with 15 bases between the two ends. This CDR3 has 15 residues. CDR3 nucleotide sequence: TGTGCCAGCAGTCCCAGGACCGATTCATACAATGAGCAGTTCTTC. It yields the protein CASSPRTDSYNEQFF.

This clonotype has a handful of counts. J is TRBJ2-7 and V is TRBV6-1; 9 bases align to TRBD2. After removal of 2 bases from V and 4 bases from J, the junction contained 12 bases not matched to a gene. Per germline, CDR1 MNHNS and CDR2 SASEGT. This CDR3 has 17 amino acids. The CDR3 protein is CASSESMGLAGLYEQYF. As DNA, the CDR3 is TGTGCCAGCAGTGAAAGTATGGGGCTAGCGGGACTATACGAGCAGTACTTC.

At least ten counts were recorded for this clonotype. The chain is built from TRBV29-1 and TRBJ2-5; D may correspond to TRBD1 or TRBD2 (5 bases each). Germline loops: CDR1 SQVTM, CDR2 ANQGSEA. This CDR3 is built from 18 residues. The V gene lost 0 bases and the J gene lost 1 base, with 21 bases spanning the gap. CDR3 amino acids: CSVEDVLLGADSQETQYF. As DNA, the CDR3 is TGCAGCGTTGAAGATGTACTGTTGGGAGCAGACAGCCAAGAGACCCAGTACTTC.

This chain links TRBV12-3 or TRBV12-4 with TRBJ2-1; maybe TRBD2 (5 bases). The V end was cut by 6 bases, the J end by 4 bases, with 16 bases between. The CDR3 totals 15 residues. The CDR3 bases are TGTGCCAGCAGCCCAGAGGGTCGCGGATACAATGAGCAGTTCTTC. Translated, it gives CASSPEGRGYNEQFF.

There are many counts of this clonotype. The chain employs TRBV4-3 and TRBJ1-5; unclear D gene. V was shortened by 1 base and J by 7 bases, with 8 bases between the two germline ends. This CDR3 comprises 13 residues. Germline V gene data show CDR1 as LGHNA and CDR2 as YSLEER. The CDR3 protein is CASSQGRGQPQHF. CDR3 nucleotides: TGCGCCAGCAGCCAAGGTCGGGGACAGCCCCAGCATTTT.

This clonotype was seen repeatedly, ten times or more. The chain carries TRBV27 and TRBJ2-7; D may be TRBD2 (6 bases). V lost 11 bases and J 4 bases, leaving 18 bases between the germline ends. The CDR3 has 13 residues. Germline V gene lookup returns CDR1 MNHEY and CDR2 SMNVEV (reference sequence). The CDR3 DNA sequence: TGTGCCGTGGGGGGATTGGGGTCTTACGAGCAGTACTTC. The encoded protein is CAVGGLGSYEQYF.

At least ten counts were recorded for this clonotype. This chain uses TRBV24-1 with TRBJ2-7; D is undetermined. The CDR3 totals 13 residues. Germline-derived CDR1 and CDR2 are KGHDR and SFDVKD. Trimming stripped 9 bases from V and 2 bases from J, with 13 bases between. CDR3 nucleotide sequence: TGTGCCACCTCCTCACCAGGAACCTACGAGCAGTACTTC. This sequence encodes CATSSPGTYEQYF.